This TCR beta chain was documented in a study of blood T cell repertoires in COVID-19. At the level of the study: Sample material is recorded as cDNA or gDNA derived from T cells, B-cell-depleted T cells, or PBMCs.

Patients from Seattle were sampled longitudinally, starting during active infection. Under the authors' procedure: Amplified reference gene primers provided the basis for estimating nucleated cell counts. The table came from immunoSEQ multiplex PCR; TCRdb's copy has only in-frame clones and leaves some out. The V and J calls and clone size are taken from that table; D and trimming were inferred from the DNA. The sample consists of approximately 110,000 clones, 75% to 90% of them appearing once. V was clipped by 8 bases and J by 5 bases; unmatched bases: 5. Germline CDR1 reads LNHDA; CDR2 reads SQIVND (reference sequence). CDR3 length: 13 amino acids. This clone showed up just once.

The V gene is TRBV19, the J gene TRBJ2-7; 11 bases agree with TRBD1. Sequencing was done on a sample of peripheral blood. This sequence originates from a woman aged 55-70 years with COVID-19, enrolled during active disease. The CDR3 here is CASAGQGADEQYF. CDR3 coding DNA: TGTGCCAGTGCTGGACAGGGGGCCGACGAGCAGTACTTC.